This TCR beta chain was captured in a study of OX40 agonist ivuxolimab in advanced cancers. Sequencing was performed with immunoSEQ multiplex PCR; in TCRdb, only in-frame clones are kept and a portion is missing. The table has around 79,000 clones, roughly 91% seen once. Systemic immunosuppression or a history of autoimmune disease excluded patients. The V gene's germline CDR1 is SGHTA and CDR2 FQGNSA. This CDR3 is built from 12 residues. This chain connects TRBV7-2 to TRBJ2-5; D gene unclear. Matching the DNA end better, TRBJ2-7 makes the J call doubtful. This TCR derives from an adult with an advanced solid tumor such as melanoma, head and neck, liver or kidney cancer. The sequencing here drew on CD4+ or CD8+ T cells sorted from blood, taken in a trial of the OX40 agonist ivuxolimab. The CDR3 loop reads CASSSPAYEQYF. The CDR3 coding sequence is TGTGCCAGCAGCTCTCCCGCATACGAGCAGTACTTC.